These 7 T cell receptor beta chains originate from one sample sequenced in a study of T cells in Graves' hyperthyroidism and ophthalmopathy. Authors of the study amplified TCR beta CDR3 regions from RNA transcripts. With the HTBI primer set, the TCR CDR3 went through a first round of RT-PCR. Via MiXCR, TCRdb re-called the multiplex PCR reads, giving one row per CDR3 protein. The sample lists around 690,000 distinct CDR3 sequences, 15% to 20% occurring once. The sample consisted of blood. Source of these receptors: a middle-aged man with Graves' hyperthyroidism.

This clonotype was counted at least ten times. The rearrangement joins TRBV6-1 to TRBJ1-2, with TRBD1 matching over 9 bases. V lost 5 bases and J lost 2; bases outside the gene matches: 9. The CDR3 has 16 amino acids. Germline CDR1 MNHNS, CDR2 SASEGT. The CDR3 coding sequence is TGTGCCAGCAGTAGAAACCCCGGGACAGGGAACTATGGCTACACCTTC. Translating gives CASSRNPGTGNYGYTF.

This rearrangement joins TRBV5-1 to TRBJ2-3; 8 bases agree with TRBD2. Unmatched junction bases numbered 13, after V lost 4 bases and J lost 6 bases. Per the germline V gene, CDR1 is SGHRS and CDR2 is YFSETQ. The CDR3 runs 16 residues. CDR3 amino acids: CASSPLAGNPVDTQYF. The CDR3 region has the DNA TGCGCCAGCAGCCCCCTAGCGGGTAATCCGGTCGATACGCAGTATTTT.

This clonotype was counted ten times or more. The rearrangement links TRBV6-1 to TRBJ1-1; D is perhaps TRBD1 (6 bases). Germline CDR1 is MNHNS and CDR2 is SASEGT. The V gene lost 5 bases and the J gene lost 0 bases, with 13 bases spanning the gap. This CDR3 has 15 residues. CDR3 DNA: TGTGCCAGCAGTCCACGACAGGTTCTGAACACTGAAGCTTTCTTT. This encodes CASSPRQVLNTEAFF.

This clonotype was seen at least ten times. This sequence joins TRBV18 and TRBJ1-6, with D unresolved. Trimming cost V 3 bases and J 10 bases, with 16 bases left between them. Germline V gene sequence: CDR1 KGHSH, CDR2 LQKENI. The CDR3 is made up of 15 amino acids. The CDR3 DNA reads as TGTGCCAGCTCACCTTCCACGGGCGGGCGATCACCCCTCCACTTT. Translated, it gives CASSPSTGGRSPLHF.

This clonotype showed up many times. The chain recombines TRBV5-1 with TRBJ1-2; no reliable D call. CDR3 length equals 14 residues. Germline CDR1 is SGHRS and CDR2 is YFSETQ. V was trimmed by 0 bases and J by 4 bases, leaving 10 bases between them. In DNA form, the CDR3 reads TGCGCCAGCAGCTTGGCGCCGGAGGGCTATGGCTACACCTTC. Its protein is CASSLAPEGYGYTF.

At least ten counts were recorded for this clonotype. This CDR3 reads CASSQKAPYEQYF. The CDR3 DNA sequence: TGTGCCAGCAGTCAGAAAGCCCCCTACGAGCAGTACTTC. V gene TRBV27 combines with J gene TRBJ2-7; D not resolved. The CDR3 runs 13 residues. Germline V gives CDR1 MNHEY, CDR2 SMNVEV (reference sequence). Trimming stripped 5 bases from V and 2 bases from J, with 10 bases between.

This clonotype was counted ten times or more. This chain links TRBV7-2 with TRBJ2-3; 8 nucleotides agree with TRBD2. The CDR3 spans 14 residues. CDR1 SGHTA and CDR2 FQGNSA come from the germline V gene. V lost 1 base and J lost 9; bases outside the gene matches: 6. This CDR3 is CASSLVYPGGTQYF. The CDR3, as DNA: TGTGCCAGCAGCTTAGTTTACCCGGGAGGGACGCAGTATTTT.